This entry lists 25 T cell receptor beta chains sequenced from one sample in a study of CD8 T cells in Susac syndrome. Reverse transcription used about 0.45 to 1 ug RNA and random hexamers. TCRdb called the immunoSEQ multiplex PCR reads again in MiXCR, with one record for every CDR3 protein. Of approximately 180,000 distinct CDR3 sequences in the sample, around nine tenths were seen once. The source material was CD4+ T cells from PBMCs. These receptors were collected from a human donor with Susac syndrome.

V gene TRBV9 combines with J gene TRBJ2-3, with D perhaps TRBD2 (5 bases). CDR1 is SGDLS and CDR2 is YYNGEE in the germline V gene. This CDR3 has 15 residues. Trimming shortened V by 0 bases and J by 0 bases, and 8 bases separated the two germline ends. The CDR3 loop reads CASSVGGLSTDTQYF. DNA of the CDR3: TGTGCCAGCAGCGTAGGAGGGCTTAGCACAGATACGCAGTATTTT.

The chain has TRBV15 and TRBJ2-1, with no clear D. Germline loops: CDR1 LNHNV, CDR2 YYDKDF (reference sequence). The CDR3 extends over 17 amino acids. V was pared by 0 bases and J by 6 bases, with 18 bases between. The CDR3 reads CATSRDPRPTLGNEQFF. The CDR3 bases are TGTGCCACCAGCAGAGATCCTAGGCCGACATTAGGCAATGAGCAGTTCTTC.

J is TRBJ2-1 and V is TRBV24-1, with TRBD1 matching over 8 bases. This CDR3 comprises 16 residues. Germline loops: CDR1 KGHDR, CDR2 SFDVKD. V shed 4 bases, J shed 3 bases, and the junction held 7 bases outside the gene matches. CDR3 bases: TGTGCCACCAGTGACCAGGGGGCTGGAAACTACAATGAGCAGTTCTTC. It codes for CATSDQGAGNYNEQFF.

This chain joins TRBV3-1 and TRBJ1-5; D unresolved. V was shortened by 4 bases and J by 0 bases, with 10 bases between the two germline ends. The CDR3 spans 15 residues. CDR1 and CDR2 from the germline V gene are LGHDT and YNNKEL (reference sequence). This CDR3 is CASSPSYDSNQPQHF. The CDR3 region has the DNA TGTGCCAGCAGCCCCTCGTATGATAGCAATCAGCCCCAGCATTTT.

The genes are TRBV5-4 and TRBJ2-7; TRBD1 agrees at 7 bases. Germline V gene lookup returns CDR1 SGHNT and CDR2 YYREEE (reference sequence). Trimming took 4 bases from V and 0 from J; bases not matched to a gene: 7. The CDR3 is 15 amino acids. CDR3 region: CASSPGQVSSYEQYF. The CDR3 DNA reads TGTGCCAGCAGCCCCGGACAGGTGAGCTCCTACGAGCAGTACTTC. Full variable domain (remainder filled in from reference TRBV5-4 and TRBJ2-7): ETGVTQSPTHLIKTRGQQVTLRCSSQSGHNTVSWYQQALGQGPQFIFQYYREEENGRGNFPPRFSGLQFPNYSSELNVNALELDDSALYLCASSPGQVSSYEQYFGPGTRLTVT.

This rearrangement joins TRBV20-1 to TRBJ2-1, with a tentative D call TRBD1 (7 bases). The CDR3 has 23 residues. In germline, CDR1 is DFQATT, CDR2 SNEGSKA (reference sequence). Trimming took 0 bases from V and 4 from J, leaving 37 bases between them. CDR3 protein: CSARDGGGQRLVGKGAVYNEQFF. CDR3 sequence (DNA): TGCAGTGCTAGAGATGGTGGGGGACAGAGACTAGTAGGCAAGGGGGCGGTTTACAATGAGCAGTTCTTC.

The CDR3, as DNA: TGTGCCAGCAGCTTAGTAGATCAGCCCCAGCATTTT. Amino acids: CASSLVDQPQHF. The chain couples TRBV7-9 to TRBJ1-5, with no clear D. This CDR3 is built from 12 residues. The V end was cut by 1 base, the J end by 5 bases, with 3 bases between. Per germline, CDR1 SEHNR and CDR2 FQNEAQ (reference sequence).

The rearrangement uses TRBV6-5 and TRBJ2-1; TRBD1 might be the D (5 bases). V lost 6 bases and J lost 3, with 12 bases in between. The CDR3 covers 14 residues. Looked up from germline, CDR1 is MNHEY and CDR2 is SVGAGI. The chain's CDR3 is CASSADRFYNEQFF. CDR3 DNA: TGTGCCAGCAGCGCCGACAGATTCTACAATGAGCAGTTCTTC.

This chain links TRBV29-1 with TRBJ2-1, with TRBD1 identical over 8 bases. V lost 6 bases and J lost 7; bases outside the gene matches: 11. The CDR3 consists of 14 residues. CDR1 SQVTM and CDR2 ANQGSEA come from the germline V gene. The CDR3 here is CSVTTGTGRNEQFF. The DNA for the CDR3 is TGCAGCGTGACGACCGGGACAGGAAGAAATGAGCAGTTCTTC.

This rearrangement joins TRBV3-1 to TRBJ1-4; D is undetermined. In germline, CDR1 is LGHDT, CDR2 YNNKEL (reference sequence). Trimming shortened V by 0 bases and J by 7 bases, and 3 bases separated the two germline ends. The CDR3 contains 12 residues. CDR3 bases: TGTGCCAGCAGCCAAGAGAGTGAAAAACTGTTTTTT. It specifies CASSQESEKLFF.

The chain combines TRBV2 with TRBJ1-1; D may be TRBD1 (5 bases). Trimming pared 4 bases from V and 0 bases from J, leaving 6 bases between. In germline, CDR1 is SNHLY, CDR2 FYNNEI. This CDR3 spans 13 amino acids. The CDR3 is CASSGGMNTEAFF. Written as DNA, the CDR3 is TGTGCCAGCAGTGGGGGGATGAACACTGAAGCTTTCTTT. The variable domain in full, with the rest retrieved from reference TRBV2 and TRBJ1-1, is EPEVTQTPSHQVTQMGQEVILRCVPISNHLYFYWYRQILGQKVEFLVSFYNNEISEKSEIFDDQFSVERPDGSNFTLKIRSTKLEDSAMYFCASSGGMNTEAFFGQGTRLTVV.

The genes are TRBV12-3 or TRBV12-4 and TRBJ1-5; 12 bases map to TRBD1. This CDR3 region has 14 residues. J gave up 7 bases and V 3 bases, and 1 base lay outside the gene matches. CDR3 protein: CASSLGTGGQPQHF. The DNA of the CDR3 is TGTGCCAGCAGTTTGGGGACAGGGGGCCAGCCCCAGCATTTT.

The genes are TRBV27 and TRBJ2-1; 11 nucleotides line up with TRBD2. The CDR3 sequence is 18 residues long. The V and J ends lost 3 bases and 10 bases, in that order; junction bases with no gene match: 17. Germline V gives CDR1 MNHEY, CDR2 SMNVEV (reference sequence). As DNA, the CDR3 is TGTGCCAGCAGTTTTAAGACTCTAGCGGGAGGCTTCCTTTGGGAGCAGTTCTTC. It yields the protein CASSFKTLAGGFLWEQFF.

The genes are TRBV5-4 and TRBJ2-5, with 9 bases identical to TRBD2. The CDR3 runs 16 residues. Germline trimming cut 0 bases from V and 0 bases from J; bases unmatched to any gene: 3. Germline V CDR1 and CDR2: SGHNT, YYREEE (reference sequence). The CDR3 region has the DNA TGTGCCAGCAGCTTGGCTAGCGGGACCGACCAAGAGACCCAGTACTTC. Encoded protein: CASSLASGTDQETQYF.

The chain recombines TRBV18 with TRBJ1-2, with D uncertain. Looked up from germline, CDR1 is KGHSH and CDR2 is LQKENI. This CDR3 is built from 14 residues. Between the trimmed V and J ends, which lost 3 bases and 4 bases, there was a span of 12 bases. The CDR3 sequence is CASSPRSSVYGYTF. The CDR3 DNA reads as TGTGCCAGCTCACCGAGGTCTTCGGTCTATGGCTACACCTTC.

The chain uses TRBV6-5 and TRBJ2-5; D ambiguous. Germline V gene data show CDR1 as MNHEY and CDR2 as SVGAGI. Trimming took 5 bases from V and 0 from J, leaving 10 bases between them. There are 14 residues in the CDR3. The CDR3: CASSSLQYQETQYF. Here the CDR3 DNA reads TGTGCCAGCAGTAGCCTACAGTACCAAGAGACCCAGTACTTC.

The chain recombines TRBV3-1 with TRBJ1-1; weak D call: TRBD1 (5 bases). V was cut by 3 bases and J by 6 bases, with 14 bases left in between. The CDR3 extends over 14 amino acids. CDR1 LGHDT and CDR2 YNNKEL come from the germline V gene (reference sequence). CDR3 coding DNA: TGTGCCAGCAGCCAGTTTCAGGGTATCGCTGAAGCTTTCTTT. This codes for CASSQFQGIAEAFF.

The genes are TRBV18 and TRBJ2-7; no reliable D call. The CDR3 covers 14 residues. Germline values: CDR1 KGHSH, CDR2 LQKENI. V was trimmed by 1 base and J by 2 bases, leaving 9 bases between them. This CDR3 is CASSPQPDTYEQYF. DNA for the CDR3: TGTGCCAGCTCACCACAGCCCGACACCTACGAGCAGTACTTC.

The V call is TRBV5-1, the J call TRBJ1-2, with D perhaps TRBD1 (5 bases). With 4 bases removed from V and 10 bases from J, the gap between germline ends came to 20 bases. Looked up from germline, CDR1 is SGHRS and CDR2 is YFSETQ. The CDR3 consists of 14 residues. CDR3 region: CASSTGGPRRDYTF. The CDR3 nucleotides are TGCGCCAGCAGCACCGGGGGACCCCGCAGAGACTACACCTTC.

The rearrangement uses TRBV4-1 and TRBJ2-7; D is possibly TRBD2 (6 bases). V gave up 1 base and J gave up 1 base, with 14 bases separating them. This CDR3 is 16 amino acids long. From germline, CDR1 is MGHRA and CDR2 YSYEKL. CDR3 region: CASSQVRRDASYEQYF. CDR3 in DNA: TGCGCCAGCAGCCAAGTCAGGCGGGACGCATCCTACGAGCAGTACTTC.

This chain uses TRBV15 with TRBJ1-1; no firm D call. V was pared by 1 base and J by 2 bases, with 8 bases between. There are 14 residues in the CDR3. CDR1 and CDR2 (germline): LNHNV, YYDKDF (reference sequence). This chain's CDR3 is CATSRAEGNTEAFF. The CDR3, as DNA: TGTGCCACCAGCAGAGCAGAGGGCAACACTGAAGCTTTCTTT.

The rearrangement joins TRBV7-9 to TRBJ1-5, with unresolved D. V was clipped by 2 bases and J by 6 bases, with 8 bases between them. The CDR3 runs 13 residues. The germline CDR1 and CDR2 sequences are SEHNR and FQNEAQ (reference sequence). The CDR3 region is CASSLPGSQPQHF. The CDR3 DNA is TGTGCCAGCAGCTTACCAGGCAGTCAGCCCCAGCATTTT.

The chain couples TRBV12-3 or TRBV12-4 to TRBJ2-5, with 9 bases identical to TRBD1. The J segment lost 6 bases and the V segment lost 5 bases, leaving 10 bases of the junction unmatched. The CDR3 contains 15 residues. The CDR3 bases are TGTGCCAGCAGTCCGTGGACAGGGGAGGGAAAGACCCAGTACTTC. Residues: CASSPWTGEGKTQYF.

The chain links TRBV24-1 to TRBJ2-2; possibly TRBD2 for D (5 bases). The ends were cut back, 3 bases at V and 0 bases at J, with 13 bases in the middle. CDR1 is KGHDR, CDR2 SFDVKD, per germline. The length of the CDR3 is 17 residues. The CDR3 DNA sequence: TGTGCCACCAGTGATCCCGGTACAGCGGCGAACACCGGGGAGCTGTTTTTT. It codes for CATSDPGTAANTGELFF.

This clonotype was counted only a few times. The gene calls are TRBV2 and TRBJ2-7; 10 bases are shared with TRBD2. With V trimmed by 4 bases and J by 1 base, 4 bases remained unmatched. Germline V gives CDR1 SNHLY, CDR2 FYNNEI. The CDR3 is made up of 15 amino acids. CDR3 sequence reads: CASSGPSGGSYEQYF. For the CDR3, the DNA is TGTGCCAGCAGTGGCCCTAGCGGGGGTTCCTACGAGCAGTACTTC.